This T cell receptor beta chain came from a study of T cells in Graves' hyperthyroidism and ophthalmopathy. Amplification of TCR beta CDR3 regions was performed using RNA transcripts as template. TCR CDR3 regions were first amplified by RT-PCR with HTBI primers. TCRdb processed the multiplex PCR reads anew with MiXCR; each CDR3 protein has one entry. The table shows around 580,000 distinct CDR3 sequences, with around 15% occurring only once. Germline CDR1 SGHTA, CDR2 FQGNSA. CDR3 size: 16 residues. To note about this clonotype: Antigen specificity is unknown. This may arise from a read error, as a much more abundant clone is one base away.

Recently diagnosed hyperthyroidism of less than 2 months' duration affected patients aged 18 to 65. Diagnoses were made from clinical symptoms, serum measures (thyroxine and TRAb), thyroid ultrasound and orbital computed tomography. General observations from the study: Researchers found most expanded thyroid clonotypes above 0.001 in blood as well.

The rearrangement links TRBV7-2 to TRBJ2-1; D ambiguous. The receptor's source is a woman younger than 30 with Graves' hyperthyroidism. The sequenced sample was blood. CDR3 sequence: CAGSLDWRLSYNEQFF. CDR3 in DNA: TGTGCCGGCAGCTTAGACTGGCGTCTATCCTACAATGAGCAGTTCTTC.